Below, 23 T cell receptor beta chains from the same sample are listed, as sequenced in a study of blood T cells in healthy people across ages. Together with a sample-barcoded 5' primer, a J-beta primer mix was included in a second PCR lasting about 7 to 12 cycles. From the 5' RACE reads, TCRdb called clonotypes with MiXCR, one entry per CDR3 protein. The sample contains around 1,600,000 distinct CDR3 sequences, approximately 43% of which appear only once. Sequencing used blood. The receptors were gathered from a woman aged 18-30 years in good health.

The V and J genes are TRBV7-2 and TRBJ2-2, with D possibly TRBD2 on 6 matching bases. Germline CDR1 SGHTA, CDR2 FQGNSA. This CDR3 is built from 14 residues. Trimming pared 6 bases from V and 4 bases from J, leaving 12 bases between. The CDR3 is CASRRDFSTGELFF. The DNA for the CDR3 is TGTGCCAGCAGGCGGGACTTTTCCACCGGGGAGCTGTTTTTT.

CDR3 nucleotides: TGCAGTGCCCCGTACCCTGACTACGAGCAGTACTTC. Translated, it gives CSAPYPDYEQYF. The chain carries TRBV20-1 and TRBJ2-7; no firm D call. Germline loops: CDR1 DFQATT, CDR2 SNEGSKA (reference sequence). Deletions cut 6 bases from V and 3 bases from J, with 12 bases between. The CDR3 loop spans 12 amino acids.

V gene TRBV4-1 combines with J gene TRBJ2-3; D gene uncertain. V lost 1 base and J lost 2, with 13 bases in between. CDR1 is MGHRA, CDR2 YSYEKL, per germline. This CDR3 is built from 16 residues. Written as DNA, the CDR3 is TGCGCCAGCAGCCAAGCAACGCAAAAGTTCACAGATACGCAGTATTTT. Protein product: CASSQATQKFTDTQYF.

V and J are TRBV20-1 and TRBJ2-3, with TRBD2 as a possible D gene (5 bases). V was trimmed by 4 bases and J by 4 bases, leaving 18 bases between them. The CDR3 consists of 15 residues. Germline CDR1 and CDR2: DFQATT and SNEGSKA (reference sequence). CDR3 amino acids: CSANGERVSADTQYF. The CDR3 DNA follows: TGCAGTGCTAACGGGGAGCGCGTATCCGCAGATACGCAGTATTTT.

The chain recombines TRBV6-4 with TRBJ2-1; D assignment may be TRBD1 or TRBD2 (5 bases each). Per germline, CDR1 MRHNA and CDR2 SNTAGT. The CDR3 sequence is 14 residues long. V gave up 2 bases and J gave up 7 bases, with 12 bases separating them. CDR3 nucleotides: TGTGCCAGCAGTGACGAGGCAGGGAGTAATGAGCAGTTCTTC. This encodes CASSDEAGSNEQFF.

There are a few counts of this clonotype. This chain uses TRBV7-2 with TRBJ2-7; D is uncertain. V lost 0 bases and J lost 4, with 10 bases in between. The CDR3 extends over 14 amino acids. Germline V gene lookup returns CDR1 SGHTA and CDR2 FQGNSA. The CDR3 DNA sequence: TGTGCCAGCAGCTTAGCTCGGCTTCCTTACGAGCAGTACTTC. Translation gives CASSLARLPYEQYF.

The rearrangement joins TRBV24-1 to TRBJ2-7; TRBD1 agrees at 9 bases. Germline V gene data show CDR1 as KGHDR and CDR2 as SFDVKD. The CDR3 runs to 17 residues. V shed 4 bases, J shed 4 bases, and the junction held 13 bases outside the gene matches. The CDR3 reads CATSETPGQGRSYEQYF. CDR3 in DNA: TGTGCCACCAGTGAAACCCCGGGACAGGGTCGGAGTTACGAGCAGTACTTC.

This chain uses TRBV12-3 or TRBV12-4 with TRBJ2-4; tentatively, D is TRBD2 (6 bases). V shed 5 bases and J shed 13 bases, with 15 bases lying between them. The CDR3 has 12 residues. The CDR3 here is CASSPWGSGQYF. The CDR3 nucleotides read TGTGCCAGCAGTCCTTGGGGGAGCGGGCAGTACTTC.

The V and J genes are TRBV20-1 and TRBJ1-5; perhaps TRBD1 as D (6 bases). The germline CDR1 and CDR2 sequences are DFQATT and SNEGSKA (reference sequence). Trimming removed 2 bases from V and 7 bases from J, with 18 bases in between. This CDR3 comprises 15 residues. CDR3 region: CSARITGRKAQPQHF. The CDR3 nucleotides read TGCAGTGCTAGAATAACAGGGAGGAAGGCACAGCCCCAGCATTTT.

The V gene is TRBV4-3, the J gene TRBJ2-1; possible D gene TRBD1, 10 bases. The CDR3 totals 17 residues. Looked up from germline, CDR1 is LGHNA and CDR2 is YSLEER. V lost 0 bases and J 8 bases, leaving 20 bases between the germline ends. In DNA, the CDR3 is TGCGCCAGCAGCCAAGATCCGCCTAGCGGGACAGGGGATGAGCAGTTCTTC. Its translation is CASSQDPPSGTGDEQFF.

This clonotype was observed many times. The chain links TRBV20-1 to TRBJ2-7; 8 nucleotides line up with TRBD2. CDR3 length: 14 amino acids. After removal of 1 base from V and 4 bases from J, the junction contained 6 bases not matched to a gene. The germline gives CDR1 DFQATT, CDR2 SNEGSKA (reference sequence). CDR3 nucleotide sequence: TGCAGTGCTAGAGGGGAGCGGGAGACGTACGAGCAGTACTTC. This gives the protein CSARGERETYEQYF.

A remark on this clonotype: A much larger clone lies one base from this, so it may be a read error. The J gene is TRBJ2-1, the V gene TRBV4-3; maybe TRBD2 (6 bases). V was cut by 0 bases and J by 12 bases, with 12 bases left in between. Looked up from germline, CDR1 is LGHNA and CDR2 is YSLEER. The CDR3 totals 13 residues. In DNA, the CDR3 is TGCGCCAGCAGCCAAGATACGGGAGCTTGGCAGTTCTTC. Its translation: CASSQDTGAWQFF.

This clonotype was counted only a few times. This chain uses TRBV7-2 with TRBJ1-2; TRBD1 matches at 7 bases. This CDR3 has 14 residues. V gave up 3 bases and J gave up 7 bases; unmatched junction bases: 8. Germline assignment: CDR1 SGHTA and CDR2 FQGNSA. CDR3 sequence (DNA): TGTGCCAGCAGCTTCGACAGGGTTGTAGGTGGCTACACCTTC. As protein: CASSFDRVVGGYTF.

This chain links TRBV10-3 with TRBJ2-1, with D unresolved. The CDR3 has 16 residues. Germline CDR1 is ENHRY and CDR2 is SYGVKD. V lost 4 bases to trimming and J lost 6 bases, with 19 bases between them. The CDR3 coding sequence is TGTGCCATCAGTGGGTCCTTGGCGCCGTTGGGCAATGAGCAGTTCTTC. Its translation is CAISGSLAPLGNEQFF.

The CDR3, as DNA: TGTGCCAGCAGCAACAGGGTTAGGGATACGCAGTATTTT. Its protein product is CASSNRVRDTQYF. This chain joins TRBV7-9 and TRBJ2-3, with D perhaps matching TRBD1 (6 bases). The germline V gene has CDR1 SEHNR and CDR2 FQNEAQ (reference sequence). The CDR3 covers 13 residues. V was shortened by 5 bases and J by 6 bases, with 12 bases between the two germline ends.

The V call is TRBV25-1, the J call TRBJ2-5; no definite D call. CDR1 is MGHDK, CDR2 SYGVNS, per germline. Trimming took 3 bases from V and 5 from J, leaving 13 bases between them. The CDR3 contains 14 residues. CDR3 bases: TGTGCCAGCAGTGACCCCTCCAATATGGAGACCCAGTACTTC. Its protein is CASSDPSNMETQYF.

This clonotype came up a few times. The chain carries TRBV4-3 and TRBJ2-2; D not resolved. Germline V gene sequence: CDR1 LGHNA, CDR2 YSLEER. CDR3 size: 17 residues. V shed 0 bases and J shed 3 bases, with 14 bases lying between them. CDR3 region: CASSQESGVGYTGELFF. The CDR3 nucleotides read TGCGCCAGCAGCCAAGAATCAGGCGTCGGATACACCGGGGAGCTGTTTTTT.

This clonotype was counted a few times. The chain recombines TRBV4-1 with TRBJ2-3, with D unclear. Germline loops: CDR1 MGHRA, CDR2 YSYEKL. This CDR3 spans 15 amino acids. V was trimmed by 3 bases and J by 5 bases, leaving 15 bases between them. This CDR3 is CASSQPGKGRDTQYF. The DNA of the CDR3 is TGCGCCAGCAGCCAGCCGGGCAAAGGTCGAGATACGCAGTATTTT.

This clonotype was observed a few times. V is TRBV20-1 and J is TRBJ1-2, with TRBD1 matching 7 bases. With 3 bases clipped from V and 2 bases from J, the junction kept 6 bases outside the gene matches. Germline lookup yields CDR1 DFQATT and CDR2 SNEGSKA (reference sequence). The CDR3 has 14 residues. CDR3: CSASVGTENYGYTF. The CDR3 region has the DNA TGCAGTGCTAGTGTAGGGACAGAGAACTATGGCTACACCTTC.

V gene TRBV20-1 combines with J gene TRBJ2-7; 11 positions agree with TRBD2. This CDR3 region has 15 residues. V was pared by 3 bases and J by 2 bases, with 6 bases of the junction left unmatched. CDR1 and CDR2 (germline): DFQATT, SNEGSKA (reference sequence). CDR3 sequence (DNA): TGCAGTGCTAGGGCTAGCGGGAGGTCTACCTACGAGCAGTACTTC. Encoded protein: CSARASGRSTYEQYF.

This chain connects TRBV7-8 to TRBJ1-1, with TRBD1 identical over 9 bases. The CDR3 has 15 amino acids. The trim removed 1 base at V and 1 base at J, leaving 1 base unmatched. Germline loops: CDR1 SGHVS, CDR2 FQNEAQ. In DNA form, the CDR3 reads TGTGCCAGCAGCTTAGGGGACAGGGCGAACACTGAAGCTTTCTTT. Translated, it gives CASSLGDRANTEAFF.

This sequence joins TRBV20-1 and TRBJ2-7, with 7 bases fitting TRBD2. This CDR3 region has 13 residues. The junction had 10 bases not matched to a gene; V was cut back by 6 bases and J by 5 bases. Per the germline V gene, CDR1 is DFQATT and CDR2 is SNEGSKA (reference sequence). CDR3 protein: CSAHMAGAHEQYF. The CDR3 DNA reads TGCAGTGCCCACATGGCGGGAGCCCACGAGCAGTACTTC.

The chain couples TRBV30 to TRBJ2-7; the D call may be TRBD1 or TRBD2 (5 bases each). Looked up from germline, CDR1 is GTSNPN and CDR2 is SVGIG (reference sequence). The CDR3 spans 17 residues. V was cut by 2 bases and J by 5 bases, with 25 bases left in between. CDR3 coding DNA: TGTGCCTGGAGTCCCCTTTCGAGGGGCGAAAATTCCCACGAGCAGTACTTC. It specifies CAWSPLSRGENSHEQYF. Together with reference TRBV30 and TRBJ2-7, the CDR3 gives the full variable domain: SQTIHQWPATLVQPVGSPLSLECTVEGTSNPNLYWYRQAAGRGLQLLFYSVGIGQISSEVPQNLSASRPQDRQFILSSKKLLLSDSGFYLCAWSPLSRGENSHEQYFGPGTRLTVT.